The 14 T cell receptor beta chains given below trace back to one sample, sequenced in a study of cytomegalovirus exposure and HLA in healthy donors. Produced via immunoSEQ multiplex PCR; TCRdb's table is partial and in-frame only. The sample holds 90,000 or so clones, about 85% seen once. Sample: PBMCs. These receptors were obtained from a man between 18 and 35 years old in good health and CMV-seropositive.

The chain has TRBV4-1 and TRBJ1-4; 7 positions agree with TRBD1. Germline V gene lookup returns CDR1 MGHRA and CDR2 YSYEKL. V lost 8 bases, J lost 8 bases, and 11 bases stayed unmatched. CDR3 size: 14 residues. The CDR3 loop is CASSFAGGREKLFF. Here the CDR3 DNA reads TGCGCCAGCTCATTCGCAGGGGGGCGGGAAAAACTGTTTTTT.

This sequence joins TRBV5-1 and TRBJ2-5; 8 bases line up with TRBD1. Germline V gene data show CDR1 as SGHRS and CDR2 as YFSETQ. The CDR3 runs 14 residues. With 4 bases clipped from V and 4 bases from J, the junction kept 6 bases outside the gene matches. This chain's CDR3 is CASSLGTGGETQYF. In nucleotides, the CDR3 is TGCGCCAGCAGCCTAGGGACAGGCGGAGAGACCCAGTACTTC.

This clone was found a few times. The chain employs TRBV2 and TRBJ2-7; a possible D gene is TRBD2 (6 bases). This CDR3 region has 13 residues. Germline CDR1 and CDR2: SNHLY and FYNNEI. Trimming removed 5 bases at V and 5 bases at J, with 13 bases between. The CDR3 protein is CASSLAGGNEQYF. DNA of the CDR3: TGTGCCAGCAGTTTGGCAGGAGGGAACGAGCAGTACTTC.

This sequence joins TRBV7-8 and TRBJ1-5, with TRBD1 identical over 8 bases. The CDR3 runs to 15 residues. The ends lost 5 bases at V and 2 bases at J; junction bases unmatched: 5. The germline V gene has CDR1 SGHVS and CDR2 FQNEAQ. The CDR3: CASSTQGDGNQPQHF. CDR3 coding DNA: TGTGCCAGCAGCACACAGGGGGATGGCAATCAGCCCCAGCATTTT.

The CDR3 sequence is CAISERGHTIYF. The CDR3 nucleotides read TGTGCCATCAGTGAAAGGGGGCACACCATATATTTT. The rearrangement links TRBV10-3 to TRBJ1-3, with 7 positions matching TRBD1. Germline CDR1 reads ENHRY; CDR2 reads SYGVKD. The CDR3 spans 12 residues. Trimming at V came to 3 bases and at J to 8 bases, leaving 1 base not matched to a gene.

V and J are TRBV9 and TRBJ2-3; D perhaps matches TRBD2 (5 bases). The CDR3 spans 14 residues. V was cut by 3 bases and J by 0 bases, with 8 bases left in between. Germline V lookup: CDR1 SGDLS, CDR2 YYNGEE. CDR3 loop: CASSAGLSTDTQYF. The CDR3, as DNA: TGTGCCAGCAGCGCCGGACTTAGCACAGATACGCAGTATTTT. Full variable domain (remainder filled in from reference TRBV9 and TRBJ2-3): DSGVTQTPKHLITATGQRVTLRCSPRSGDLSVYWYQQSLDQGLQFLIQYYNGEERAKGNILERFSAQQFPDLHSELNLSSLELGDSALYFCASSAGLSTDTQYFGPGTRLTVL.

The chain carries TRBV5-1 and TRBJ2-2; tentatively, D is TRBD2 (6 bases). Germline CDR1 and CDR2: SGHRS and YFSETQ. The CDR3 contains 14 residues. The V end was cut by 2 bases, the J end by 7 bases, with 12 bases between. CDR3 nucleotide sequence: TGCGCCAGCAGCTTAGCAGGAGGGAACGGGGAGCTGTTTTTT. Its translation: CASSLAGGNGELFF.

The CDR3 protein is CASRFSGSVTDTQYF. The DNA for the CDR3 is TGTGCCAGCAGATTTAGCGGGAGCGTCACAGATACGCAGTATTTT. The chain carries TRBV7-6 and TRBJ2-3; 9 positions match TRBD2. Trimming at V came to 6 bases and at J to 2 bases, leaving 6 bases not matched to a gene. Germline CDR1 is SGHVS and CDR2 is FNYEAQ. The CDR3 length is 15 residues.

V usage is TRBV7-9 and J usage is TRBJ1-5, with D hard to call. The CDR3 runs to 14 residues. The V gene lost 1 base and the J gene lost 3 bases, with 7 bases spanning the gap. Germline V CDR1 and CDR2: SEHNR, FQNEAQ (reference sequence). CDR3 protein: CASSLGQINQPQHF. The CDR3 DNA sequence: TGTGCCAGCAGCTTAGGTCAGATCAATCAGCCCCAGCATTTT.

The gene calls are TRBV28 and TRBJ1-1, with TRBD1 matching 7 bases. With 3 bases clipped from V and 1 base from J, the junction kept 8 bases outside the gene matches. The CDR3 is 16 amino acids. The germline gives CDR1 MDHEN, CDR2 SYDVKM. CDR3 amino acids: CASSLAGEGANTEAFF. The DNA for the CDR3 is TGTGCCAGCAGTTTGGCCGGTGAGGGGGCGAACACTGAAGCTTTCTTT.

The sample holds one count of this clone. The V gene is TRBV6-5, the J gene TRBJ1-1; the match to TRBD1 covers 8 bases. Trimming removed 4 bases from V and 0 bases from J; junction bases left unmatched: 7. Germline assignment: CDR1 MNHEY and CDR2 SVGAGI. The length of the CDR3 is 16 residues. CDR3 DNA sequence: TGTGCCAGCAGTTTAACAGGGGGGTTCATGAACACTGAAGCTTTCTTT. It yields the protein CASSLTGGFMNTEAFF.

The rearrangement uses TRBV27 and TRBJ2-5, with 10 bases lining up with TRBD1. The trim removed 4 bases at V and 5 bases at J, leaving 10 bases unmatched. Germline CDR1 MNHEY, CDR2 SMNVEV (reference sequence). This CDR3 region has 16 residues. The CDR3 DNA follows: TGTGCCAGCAGTTCCTTGGACAGGGGGTTTCTGGAGACCCAGTACTTC. Its protein product is CASSSLDRGFLETQYF.

V gene TRBV5-4 combines with J gene TRBJ2-7; 9 bases agree with TRBD1. The germline V gene has CDR1 SGHNT and CDR2 YYREEE (reference sequence). V was clipped by 5 bases and J by 0 bases; unmatched bases: 6. CDR3 length: 15 amino acids. The CDR3 coding sequence is TGTGCCAGCAGTCCCCGGGACAGGGTCTCCTACGAGCAGTACTTC. It yields the protein CASSPRDRVSYEQYF.

The rearrangement uses TRBV7-2 and TRBJ2-7, with unresolved D. Germline values: CDR1 SGHTA, CDR2 FQGNSA. The CDR3 spans 11 residues. CDR3: CASATAYEQYF. As DNA, the CDR3 is TGTGCTTCCGCCACGGCCTACGAGCAGTACTTC.